A single sample gave rise to the 18 T cell receptor beta chains below, sequenced in a study of metastatic and nonmetastatic thyroid tumors (dated by TCRdb to between 2020 and 2021). Before undergoing thyroid surgery, none of the patients had been given any kind of treatment. The protocol used for the library was PCR. Sequenced using an Illumina HiSeq 4000. The public sequencing data were trimmed at Q25 with fastp and processed into clonotypes with MiXCR by TCRdb, which kept only in-frame beta chains. This sample lists 29,000 or so clones; 3.5% to 4.5% were detected once. The ten largest clones take up under 25% of the sample. Sequencing used blood. These receptors came from a female donor with papillary thyroid cancer or a benign thyroid nodule (not recorded which). Some clones in this sample may be carry-over from other donors' samples.

The chain is built from TRBV2 and TRBJ1-2; 8 nucleotides match TRBD1. Germline V CDR1 and CDR2: SNHLY, FYNNEI. This CDR3 has 14 residues. V shed 7 bases and J 0 bases; nucleotides not matched to a gene: 4. The CDR3 reads CASTPGQANYGYTF. For the CDR3, the DNA is TGTGCCAGCACCCCGGGACAGGCTAACTATGGCTACACCTTC. Filled out from reference TRBV2 and TRBJ1-2, the complete variable domain reads EPEVTQTPSHQVTQMGQEVILRCVPISNHLYFYWYRQILGQKVEFLVSFYNNEISEKSEIFDDQFSVERPDGSNFTLKIRSTKLEDSAMYFCASTPGQANYGYTFGSGTRLTVV.

At least ten counts were recorded for this clone. The J gene is TRBJ1-2, the V gene TRBV18, with TRBD1 matching 8 bases. V trimming: 8 bases; J trimming: 2 bases; junction bases outside the gene matches: 7. From germline, CDR1 is KGHSH and CDR2 LQKENI. The length of the CDR3 is 14 residues. The CDR3 nucleotides are TGTGCCAGCGGCGACAGGGGCGTGAACTATGGCTACACCTTC. This encodes CASGDRGVNYGYTF.

This clone was found a few times. The rearrangement joins TRBV6-2 or TRBV6-3 to TRBJ1-6, with 9 bases aligning to TRBD1. V was clipped by 6 bases and J by 10 bases; unmatched bases: 13. Germline V lookup: CDR1 MNHEY, CDR2 SVGEGT. The length of the CDR3 is 16 residues. The chain's CDR3 is CASSLPGGTGTSPLHF. The CDR3 DNA reads TGTGCCAGCAGCCTCCCGGGGGGGACAGGGACCTCACCCCTCCACTTT.

This clone is medium-sized. The gene calls are TRBV28 and TRBJ2-1, with D possibly matching TRBD1 (5 bases). This CDR3 has 13 residues. Germline CDR1 MDHEN, CDR2 SYDVKM. The germline V and J ends were trimmed by 6 bases and 4 bases, with 10 bases remaining between them. Written as DNA, the CDR3 is TGTGCCAGCAGCCAGACAGTTTACAATGAGCAGTTCTTC. It codes for CASSQTVYNEQFF.

This clone was detected a few times. The chain uses TRBV27 and TRBJ2-1; D gene ambiguous. Germline loops: CDR1 MNHEY, CDR2 SMNVEV (reference sequence). This CDR3 region has 14 residues. V lost 4 bases, J lost 4 bases, and 11 bases lay in between. This CDR3 reads CASSYSTFYNEQFF. The CDR3 DNA sequence: TGTGCCAGCAGTTACTCAACATTTTACAATGAGCAGTTCTTC.

This sequence joins TRBV7-9 and TRBJ2-1, with 8 bases lining up with TRBD2. The CDR3 is 16 residues long. The germline V gene has CDR1 SEHNR and CDR2 FQNEAQ (reference sequence). Losses at the gene ends were 7 bases for V and 4 bases for J; bases not matched to a gene: 12. This CDR3 reads CASILLLAGRYNEQFF. DNA of the CDR3: TGTGCCAGCATCCTACTTCTAGCGGGTCGTTACAATGAGCAGTTCTTC. Looking up the rest from reference TRBV7-9 and TRBJ2-1 gives the full variable domain: DTGVSQNPRHKITKRGQNVTFRCDPISEHNRLYWYRQTLGQGPEFLTYFQNEAQLEKSRLLSDRFSAERPKGSFSTLEIQRTEQGDSAMYLCASILLLAGRYNEQFFGPGTRLTVL.

This clone is medium-sized in the sample. The chain links TRBV28 to TRBJ1-3, with D perhaps matching TRBD1 (5 bases). This CDR3 spans 15 amino acids. CDR1 and CDR2 (germline): MDHEN, SYDVKM. Between the trimmed V and J ends, which lost 3 bases and 2 bases, there was a span of 11 bases. The CDR3 spells CASSFGGFTGNTIYF. The CDR3 nucleotides read TGTGCCAGCAGTTTTGGGGGATTTACTGGAAACACCATATATTTT.

This clone has ten or more counts. J is TRBJ1-2 and V is TRBV3-1, with TRBD1 as a possible D gene (6 bases). This CDR3 comprises 15 residues. With 1 base removed from V and 5 bases from J, the gap between germline ends came to 14 bases. Germline V gene data show CDR1 as LGHDT and CDR2 as YNNKEL (reference sequence). CDR3 in amino acids: CASSQGSRTEYGYTF. The CDR3 region has the DNA TGTGCCAGCAGCCAAGGTAGCAGGACAGAATATGGCTACACCTTC.

This clone was counted between two and nine times. The chain employs TRBV15 and TRBJ2-1; 8 bases agree with TRBD1. In germline, CDR1 is LNHNV, CDR2 YYDKDF (reference sequence). The CDR3 sequence is 17 residues long. V shed 5 bases and J 9 bases; nucleotides not matched to a gene: 18. The CDR3 here is CATSSSDRVMRAIEQFF. CDR3 bases: TGTGCCACCAGCTCCTCGGACAGGGTTATGCGTGCAATTGAGCAGTTCTTC.

This clone was seen only a few times. The chain combines TRBV2 with TRBJ1-1; 9 positions match TRBD1. The CDR3 length is 18 residues. The junction had 10 bases not matched to a gene; V was cut back by 1 base and J by 1 base. Germline CDR1 and CDR2: SNHLY and FYNNEI. The CDR3 region has the DNA TGTGCCAGCAGTGAAGGTCCGGGACAGGGCTTCGCGAACACTGAAGCTTTCTTT. Protein sequence: CASSEGPGQGFANTEAFF.

The chain joins TRBV11-3 to TRBJ2-1; 9 bases line up with TRBD1. The germline CDR1 and CDR2 sequences are SGHNT and YENEEA. The CDR3 length is 15 residues. V trimming: 3 bases; J trimming: 1 base; junction bases outside the gene matches: 1. The CDR3 DNA reads as TGTGCCAGCAGCTTGACAGGGGGGTCCTACAATGAGCAGTTCTTC. Amino acid sequence: CASSLTGGSYNEQFF.

This clone was seen repeatedly, ten times or more. V is TRBV7-9 and J is TRBJ1-5; 10 bases map to TRBD1. CDR1 is SEHNR and CDR2 is FQNEAQ in the germline V gene (reference sequence). Germline trimming cut 0 bases from V and 1 base from J; bases unmatched to any gene: 9. The CDR3 length is 19 residues. CDR3 sequence (DNA): TGTGCCAGCAGCTTAGCCGGGACAGGGGTTCTTAGGAGCAATCAGCCCCAGCATTTT. Translation: CASSLAGTGVLRSNQPQHF.

In regard to this clone: A read error may account for a junction end that differs from germline. The rearrangement joins TRBV6-1 to TRBJ1-4, with D perhaps matching TRBD1 (5 bases). From germline, CDR1 is MNHNS and CDR2 SASEGT. This CDR3 region has 15 residues. CDR3 in DNA: TGTGCCAGCAGTAAATGGCCGGGGGGGGATGAAAAACTGTCTTTT. This gives the protein CASSKWPGGDEKLSF.

At least ten counts were recorded for this clone. The chain couples TRBV7-8 to TRBJ2-7; 9 bases are a match to TRBD1. V was pared by 5 bases and J by 2 bases, with 7 bases of the junction left unmatched. Per the germline V gene, CDR1 is SGHVS and CDR2 is FQNEAQ. The CDR3 spans 15 residues. The CDR3 spells CASSNRRQGAYEQYF. CDR3 DNA sequence: TGTGCCAGCAGCAATCGACGACAGGGGGCCTACGAGCAGTACTTC.

By share of the sample, this clone is medium-sized. The V call is TRBV6-1, the J call TRBJ2-3; D gene unclear. Trimming shortened V by 4 bases and J by 1 base, and 9 bases separated the two germline ends. Germline loops: CDR1 MNHNS, CDR2 SASEGT. CDR3 size: 14 residues. Written as DNA, the CDR3 is TGTGCCAGCAGTGCAAAGCGTCGCACAGATACGCAGTATTTT. Its translation is CASSAKRRTDTQYF.

This clone came up a few times. This chain joins TRBV28 and TRBJ1-2, with D possibly being TRBD1 (5 bases). Germline values: CDR1 MDHEN, CDR2 SYDVKM. CDR3 length: 12 residues. V lost 6 bases, J lost 4 bases, and 9 bases lay in between. The CDR3 is CASSSGFYGYTF. In DNA form, the CDR3 reads TGTGCCAGCAGCTCAGGGTTCTATGGCTACACCTTC.

By proportion, this clone is medium-sized. The chain is built from TRBV6-1 and TRBJ1-2; 11 nucleotides align to TRBD1. Looked up from germline, CDR1 is MNHNS and CDR2 is SASEGT. The V gene end was trimmed by 6 bases and the J gene end by 4 bases; junction bases not matched to a gene: 4. The CDR3 is made up of 14 amino acids. CDR3 nucleotides: TGTGCCAGCAGAAGGGACAGGGGGTCCTATGGCTACACCTTC. This codes for CASRRDRGSYGYTF.

This clone was detected a few times. This chain links TRBV7-2 with TRBJ2-3, with 7 bases that match TRBD2. CDR1 and CDR2 from the germline V gene are SGHTA and FQGNSA. The CDR3 extends over 16 amino acids. The V segment lost 2 bases and the J segment 8 bases; nucleotides outside the gene matches: 13. CDR3 region: CASSLLTSSQRGTQYF. The DNA of the CDR3 is TGTGCCAGCAGCTTATTGACTAGCTCGCAACGGGGTACGCAGTATTTT.